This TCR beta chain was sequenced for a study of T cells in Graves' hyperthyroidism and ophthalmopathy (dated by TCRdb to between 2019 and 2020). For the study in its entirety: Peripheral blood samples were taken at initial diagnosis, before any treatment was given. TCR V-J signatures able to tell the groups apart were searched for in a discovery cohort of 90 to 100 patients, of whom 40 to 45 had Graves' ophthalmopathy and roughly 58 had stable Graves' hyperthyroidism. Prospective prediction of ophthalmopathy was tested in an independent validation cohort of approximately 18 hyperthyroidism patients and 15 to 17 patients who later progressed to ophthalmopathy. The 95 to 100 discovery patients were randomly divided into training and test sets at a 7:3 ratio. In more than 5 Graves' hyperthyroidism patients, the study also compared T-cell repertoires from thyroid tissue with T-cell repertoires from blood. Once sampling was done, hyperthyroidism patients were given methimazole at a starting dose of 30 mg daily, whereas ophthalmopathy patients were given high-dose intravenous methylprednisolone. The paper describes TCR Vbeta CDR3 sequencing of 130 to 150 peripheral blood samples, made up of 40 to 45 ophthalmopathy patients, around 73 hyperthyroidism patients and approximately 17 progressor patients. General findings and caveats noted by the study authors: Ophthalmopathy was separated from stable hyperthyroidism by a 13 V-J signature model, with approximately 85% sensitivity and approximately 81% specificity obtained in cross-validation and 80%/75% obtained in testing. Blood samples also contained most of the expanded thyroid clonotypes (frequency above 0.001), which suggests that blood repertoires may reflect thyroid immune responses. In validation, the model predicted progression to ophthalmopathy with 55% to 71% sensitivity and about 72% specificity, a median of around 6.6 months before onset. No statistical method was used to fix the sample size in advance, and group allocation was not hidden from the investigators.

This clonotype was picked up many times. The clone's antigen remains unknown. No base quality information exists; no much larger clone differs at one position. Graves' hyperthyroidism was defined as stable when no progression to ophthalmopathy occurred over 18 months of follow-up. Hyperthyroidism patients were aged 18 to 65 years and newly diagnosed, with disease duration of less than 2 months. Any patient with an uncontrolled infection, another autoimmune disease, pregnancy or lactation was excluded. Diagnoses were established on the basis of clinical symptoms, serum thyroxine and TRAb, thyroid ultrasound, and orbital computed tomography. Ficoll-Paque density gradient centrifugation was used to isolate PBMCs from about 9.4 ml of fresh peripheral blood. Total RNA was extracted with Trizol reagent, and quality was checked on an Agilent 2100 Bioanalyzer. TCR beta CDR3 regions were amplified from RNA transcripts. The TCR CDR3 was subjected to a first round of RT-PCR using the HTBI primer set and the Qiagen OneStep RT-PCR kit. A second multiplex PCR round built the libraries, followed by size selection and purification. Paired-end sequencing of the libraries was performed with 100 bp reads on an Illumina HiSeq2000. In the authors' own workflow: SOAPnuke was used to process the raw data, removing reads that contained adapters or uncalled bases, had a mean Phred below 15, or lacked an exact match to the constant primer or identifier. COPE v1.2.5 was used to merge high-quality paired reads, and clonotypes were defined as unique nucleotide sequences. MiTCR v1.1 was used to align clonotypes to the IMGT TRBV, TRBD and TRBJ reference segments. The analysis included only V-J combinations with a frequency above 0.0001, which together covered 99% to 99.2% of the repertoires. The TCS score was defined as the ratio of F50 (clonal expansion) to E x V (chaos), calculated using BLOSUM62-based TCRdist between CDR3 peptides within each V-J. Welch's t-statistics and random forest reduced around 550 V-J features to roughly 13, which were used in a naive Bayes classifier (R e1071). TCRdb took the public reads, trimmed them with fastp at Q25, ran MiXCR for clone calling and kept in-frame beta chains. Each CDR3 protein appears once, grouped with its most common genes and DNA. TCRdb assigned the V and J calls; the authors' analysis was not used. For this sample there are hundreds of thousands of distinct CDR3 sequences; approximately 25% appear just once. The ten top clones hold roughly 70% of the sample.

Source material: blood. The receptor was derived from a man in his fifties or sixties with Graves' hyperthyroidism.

The CDR3 here reads CASSLEVYEQFF. In nucleotides, the sequence is TGTGCCAGCAGCTTAGAAGTCTATGAGCAGTTCTTC. The V and J segments used are TRBV7-9 and TRBJ2-1; no D gene call is confident. Taken from the germline V gene (reference sequence), the CDR1 and CDR2 loops are SEHNR and FQNEAQ. The CDR3 contains 12 residues, cysteine and phenylalanine counted. Only the CDR3 part of the read is kept: 36 bases, read in frame from the first base. A distance of 6 bases separates the germline ends of V and J, which lose 1 base and 8 bases respectively.